The T cell receptor (beta chain) under discussion was sequenced for a study of OX40 agonist ivuxolimab in advanced cancers. Points from the study as a whole: Expanded clones were, on average, more numerous in CD8+ T cells than in CD4+.

A remark on this clone: Its antigen is not identified. The junction and the germline gene differ at one end; a read error may be behind it.

Clones were sequenced by immunoSEQ multiplex PCR, and TCRdb holds only the in-frame ones, with some missing. The sample lists roughly 76,000 clones; roughly 90% were seen once. This clonotype was obtained from an adult with an advanced solid tumor such as melanoma, head and neck, liver or kidney cancer. This sample comprised CD4+ or CD8+ T cells sorted from blood, obtained in a trial of the OX40 agonist ivuxolimab.

The CDR3 loop is CASKGEMNTEVFF. In DNA, the CDR3 is TGTGCCAGCAAGGGAGAGATGAACACTGAAGTTTTCTTT. This chain connects TRBV27 to TRBJ1-1; D is uncertain. Germline-derived CDR1 and CDR2 are MNHEY and SMNVEV (reference sequence). This CDR3 spans 13 amino acids.